This record covers a single TCR beta chain. Per the original data handling: The authors estimated nucleated cell counts from reference gene primer amplification. This table comes from immunoSEQ multiplex PCR, and its TCRdb copy is limited to in-frame clones, with some not included. Clone size and V and J calls were adopted from that table, with D and trimming inferred from the DNA. In the table there are over 120,000 clones, roughly 83% of which are singletons. Germline lookup yields CDR1 SGDLS and CDR2 YYNGEE. The CDR3 runs 18 residues. Trimming cost V 2 bases and J 0 bases, with 19 bases left between them. Seattle patients were enrolled while actively infected and followed longitudinally. The sample comes from a study of blood T cell repertoires in COVID-19. At the level of the study: Italy, Spain and the United States were the sources of the convalescent and acute COVID-19 samples. Sample material is recorded as cDNA or gDNA derived from T cells, B-cell-depleted T cells, or PBMCs.

J is TRBJ2-3 and V is TRBV9; D possibly corresponds to TRBD2 (6 bases). Material: peripheral blood. The receptor's source is a woman in her 70s with COVID-19, enrolled during active disease. In DNA, the CDR3 is TGTGCCAGCAGCGTTACCATGATCGCTGGGACTAGCACAGATACGCAGTATTTT. It codes for CASSVTMIAGTSTDTQYF.